The rows below give T cell receptor beta chains drawn from one sample of a study of cytomegalovirus exposure and HLA in healthy donors. Sequencing used immunoSEQ multiplex PCR; TCRdb keeps in-frame clones, though not all of them. This table has roughly 140,000 clones, roughly 80% appearing once. The specimen sequenced was PBMCs. Every receptor here comes from a man aged 35 to 55 in good health and CMV-seropositive. CDR3s include the opening cysteine and the closing phenylalanine or tryptophan. D genes are given only for firm matches. Clone size is stated in some rows and not others, as once, few, many or a class when expanded.

V gene	clone size	J gene	D gene	CDR3 protein	CDR3 DNA
TRBV4-1	NA	TRBJ2-3	NA	CASSQEFSGPDTQYF	TGCGCCAGCAGCCAAGAGTTCTCAGGGCCAGATACGCAGTATTTT
TRBV27	few	TRBJ2-1	TRBD2	CASSLGLAGPYEQFF	TGTGCCAGCAGTTTGGGACTAGCGGGACCTTATGAGCAGTTCTTC
TRBV6-1	few	TRBJ1-1	NA	CASSVGPQGSTEAFF	TGTGCCAGCAGTGTAGGACCCCAGGGCAGCACTGAAGCTTTCTTT
TRBV19	NA	TRBJ2-7	NA	CASSIALSGSYEQYF	TGTGCCAGTAGTATAGCACTATCGGGGTCATACGAGCAGTACTTC
TRBV6-1	NA	TRBJ1-2	NA	CAILVGWGYTF	TGTGCCATTTTGGTGGGCTGGGGCTACACCTTC
TRBV7-9	NA	TRBJ2-7	NA	CASSGGGAPYEQYF	TGTGCCAGCAGCGGAGGGGGGGCCCCCTACGAGCAGTACTTC
TRBV4-1	NA	TRBJ2-7	NA	CASSQDGTGVTYEQYF	TGCGCCAGCAGCCAAGATGGAACGGGGGTCACCTACGAGCAGTACTTC
TRBV7-9	NA	TRBJ1-4	NA	CAGQPRSTNEKLFF	TGTGCCGGACAACCGCGGTCGACTAATGAAAAACTGTTTTTT
TRBV7-2	NA	TRBJ1-2	NA	CASSHRGGRGYTF	TGTGCCAGCAGCCATAGGGGGGGTCGAGGCTACACCTTC
TRBV19	NA	TRBJ2-5	NA	CASSIDPPGLSGVKTQYF	TGTGCCAGTAGTATAGATCCCCCTGGTTTGTCAGGGGTAAAGACCCAGTACTTC
TRBV6-1	NA	TRBJ1-2	TRBD1	CASSDPGTAINYGYTF	TGTGCCAGCAGTGACCCCGGGACAGCCATTAACTATGGCTACACCTTC
TRBV27	NA	TRBJ2-1	TRBD2	CASSLRGALAGGYNEQFF	TGTGCCAGCAGCCTGCGGGGGGCTCTAGCGGGAGGGTACAATGAGCAGTTCTTC
TRBV12-5	NA	TRBJ1-4	TRBD1	CASGLVQGAAEKLFF	TGTGCTAGTGGTTTGGTCCAGGGGGCGGCGGAAAAACTGTTTTTT
TRBV7-2	NA	TRBJ2-3	TRBD2	CASSLGLAGGLSTDTQYF	TGTGCCAGCAGCTTAGGTCTAGCGGGGGGGCTTTCCACAGATACGCAGTATTTT